This record concerns one T cell receptor beta chain sequence. Its cognate antigen has yet to be identified. Base qualities are not provided; no much larger clone lies one nucleotide away. CDR1 and CDR2 (LGHDT, YNNKEL) derive from the germline V gene (reference sequence). V ends up 0 bases short and J 3 bases short, with an unmatched junction base count of 8. The CDR3 covers 17 residues, taking in both the cysteine and the phenylalanine. Of the read, only the CDR3 DNA is kept; its 51 bases are in frame from base 1. This entry is derived from a study of Ad26.COV2.S vaccination and SARS-CoV-2 variants (dated by TCRdb to 2020 to 2022). Background for the entire study: Vaccine-arm donors came from COV1001, a multicentre, randomized, double-blind, placebo-controlled phase I-IIa trial of Ad26.COV2.S in healthy adults. Ad26.COV2.S was given intramuscularly at 5x10^10 or 1x10^11 viral particles, as a single shot or as two shots 56 days apart. TCRbeta repertoire sequencing was used to assess the specificity and breadth of SARS-CoV-2-reactive T cell receptors after Ad26.COV2.S vaccination. A total of approximately 32 samples were included in the TCR-sequenced set, comprising some 20 Ad26.COV2.S vaccine recipients, 5 placebo recipients and 8 SARS-CoV-2 convalescent individuals. Participants in the trial were split at random into five groups of five each, receiving low-dose or high-dose Ad26.COV2.S once or twice, or else placebo on both occasions. Blinding of investigators to trial group allocation was maintained during experiments and outcome assessment.

The treatment or condition label, as the study defines it: 15 to 20 received Ad26.COV2.S at low or high dose, single or two shots; roughly five received placebo; per-sample allocation not given. For vaccine and placebo recipients, repertoires were sequenced using samples collected on day 63 after the first injection. Between 29 July and 7 August 2020, Cohort 1b enrolled around 25 adults aged 18-55 years at one site in Boston, USA. As a vaccine, Ad26.COV2.S was a replication-incompetent adenovirus type 26 vector that expressed a prefusion-stabilized SARS-CoV-2 spike protein derived from the original Wuhan strain. Paper-wide results and their limitations: Higher spike-specific TCR breadth was observed in Ad26.COV2.S recipients than in placebo recipients (P = 0.0014). Vaccine and placebo recipients had comparable non-spike TCR breadth, which fits with the vaccine containing only spike. The study was not powered for comparison of responses between vaccine doses or regimens. The authors noted that the TCR breadth and depth analyses may have underestimated total T cell responses. After vaccination, substantial breadth of spike-specific CD8+ and CD4+ T cell responses was reported.

TCRbeta CDR3 regions were sequenced with the immunoSEQ Assay. After extraction, genomic DNA underwent amplification by bias-controlled multiplex PCR, followed by high-throughput sequencing. On the authors' methods: To quantify the absolute abundance of each unique TCRbeta CDR3 region, sequences were collapsed and filtered. T cell fraction was estimated by normalization of TCRbeta template counts to usable DNA, with usable DNA being measured through amplification of reference genes present in all nucleated cells. Repertoire TCRs were annotated as SARS-CoV-2-specific when V gene, CDR3 amino acid sequence and J gene were exactly matched to a known reactive TCR set. The reference SARS-CoV-2 TCR set was derived from MIRA and filtered for enrichment in COVID-19-positive ImmuneCODE repertoires, a step that removed public or cross-reactive TCRs. Based on the MIRA antigens, annotated TCRs were further analysed at the level of specific ORF or position within ORF. Breadth was defined as annotated unique rearrangements over total unique productive rearrangements; depth was the summed frequency of those rearrangements. Two-sided Wilcoxon rank-sum tests were used to compare TCR breadth between groups. In TCRdb, the immuneACCESS table is reduced to in-frame sequences with V and J assigned. These tables do not hold every clone; where another copy was compared, an unresolved V gene accounts for under half, and the others remain unexplained. From that table come the V and J calls and clone size; the DNA was used to work out D and trimming. The sample includes about 470,000 clones, with around 91% observed a single time. Together, the top ten hold approximately 4.5% of the sample.

This sample comprised peripheral blood, obtained in a trial of Ad26.COV2.S vaccine versus placebo. This sequence uses TRBV3-1 (or the pseudogene TRBV3-2) and TRBJ2-1, with TRBD2 matching 7 junction bases. The clonotype was recovered from a person between 18 and 65 years old who received the Ad26.COV2.S COVID-19 vaccine or a placebo. The nucleotide sequence reads as follows: TGTGCCAGCAGCCAAGATACTCGCGGGAGTTACTACAATGAGCAGTTCTTC. Its protein product is CASSQDTRGSYYNEQFF.